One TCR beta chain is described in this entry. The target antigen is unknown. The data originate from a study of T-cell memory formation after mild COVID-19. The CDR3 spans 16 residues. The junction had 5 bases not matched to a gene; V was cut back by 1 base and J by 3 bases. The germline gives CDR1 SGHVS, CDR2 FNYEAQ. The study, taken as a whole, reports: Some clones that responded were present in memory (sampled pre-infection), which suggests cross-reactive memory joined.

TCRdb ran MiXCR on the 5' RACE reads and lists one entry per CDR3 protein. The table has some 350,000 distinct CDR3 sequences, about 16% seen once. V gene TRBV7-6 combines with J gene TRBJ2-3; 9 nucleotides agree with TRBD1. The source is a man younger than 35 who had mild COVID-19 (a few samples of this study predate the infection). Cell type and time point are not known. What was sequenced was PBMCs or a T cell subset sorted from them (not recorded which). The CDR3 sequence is CASSLGQGDWTDTQYF. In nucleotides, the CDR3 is TGTGCCAGCAGCTTAGGACAGGGGGATTGGACAGATACGCAGTATTTT.